This T cell receptor (beta chain) was sequenced for a study of early T cells in non-severe SARS-CoV-2 infection. On the study more broadly: With bulk RNA from unsorted whole blood as input, sequencing yielded unpaired chains.

This clonotype was seen repeatedly, ten times or more. Individual cDNA molecules were tagged with unique molecular identifiers, the study reported. TCRdb re-analysed the 5' RACE reads in MiXCR, keeping a single row per CDR3 protein. This sample has about 80,000 distinct CDR3 sequences, with 5% to 6.5% found just once. CDR1 and CDR2 from the germline V gene are SGHRS and YFSETQ. The CDR3 loop spans 14 amino acids. The V and J ends lost 1 base and 3 bases respectively, with 8 bases between them. The source of this sequence is an adult who was a healthcare worker with PCR-confirmed SARS-CoV-2 infection or an uninfected control (not recorded which). The rearrangement uses TRBV5-1 and TRBJ2-1, with D uncertain. Sequencing was done on a sample of whole blood. CDR3 region: CASSLNSLYNEQFF. The CDR3 nucleotides read TGCGCCAGCAGCTTGAACAGCCTCTACAATGAGCAGTTCTTC. Together with reference TRBV5-1 and TRBJ2-1, the CDR3 gives the full variable domain: KAGVTQTPRYLIKTRGQQVTLSCSPISGHRSVSWYQQTPGQGLQFLFEYFSETQRNKGNFPGRFSGRQFSNSRSEMNVSTLELGDSALYLCASSLNSLYNEQFFGPGTRLTVL.